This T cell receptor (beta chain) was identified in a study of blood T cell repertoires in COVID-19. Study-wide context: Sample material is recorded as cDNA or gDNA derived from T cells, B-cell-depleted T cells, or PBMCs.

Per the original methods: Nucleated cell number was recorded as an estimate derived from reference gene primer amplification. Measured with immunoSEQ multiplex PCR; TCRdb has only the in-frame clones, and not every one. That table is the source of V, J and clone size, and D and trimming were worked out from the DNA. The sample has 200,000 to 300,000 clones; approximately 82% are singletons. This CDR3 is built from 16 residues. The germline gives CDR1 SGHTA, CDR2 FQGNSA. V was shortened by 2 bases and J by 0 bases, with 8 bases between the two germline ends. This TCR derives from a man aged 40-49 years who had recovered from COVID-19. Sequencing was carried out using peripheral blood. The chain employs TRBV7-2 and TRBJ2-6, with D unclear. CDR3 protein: CASSLYGGSGANVLTF. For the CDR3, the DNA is TGTGCCAGCAGCTTATACGGTGGCTCTGGGGCCAACGTCCTGACTTTC.